Sequencing of this T cell receptor beta chain was carried out in a study of CD8 T cells in Susac syndrome. The wider study: Patients with Susac syndrome were, at the time of blood collection, therapy-naive, maintained on corticosteroids, or maintained on intravenous immunoglobulin alone.

RNA, at about 0.45 to 1 ug, was reverse transcribed with random hexamers. MiXCR was run by TCRdb on the immunoSEQ multiplex PCR reads, yielding one entry per CDR3 protein. The table lists over 100,000 distinct CDR3 sequences, under 96% of them singletons. Unmatched junction bases numbered 5, after V lost 2 bases and J lost 5 bases. The CDR3 runs 16 residues. Germline CDR1 and CDR2: SGHDT and YYEEEE. The TEMRA cells underwent FACS enrichment, while the CD8+ and CD4+ T cells underwent negative isolation. V gene TRBV5-6 combines with J gene TRBJ2-4; 12 positions match TRBD2. The source of this sequence is a human donor with Susac syndrome. Sequencing input: CD4+ T cells from PBMCs. The CDR3 DNA reads as TGTGCCAGCAGCTTCTGGACTAGCGGGAACCAAAACATTCAGTACTTC. Its protein product is CASSFWTSGNQNIQYF. Drawing the rest from reference TRBV5-6 and TRBJ2-4, the complete variable domain is DAGVTQSPTHLIKTRGQQVTLRCSPKSGHDTVSWYQQALGQGPQFIFQYYEEEERQRGNFPDRFSGHQFPNYSSELNVNALLLGDSALYLCASSFWTSGNQNIQYFGAGTRLSVL.